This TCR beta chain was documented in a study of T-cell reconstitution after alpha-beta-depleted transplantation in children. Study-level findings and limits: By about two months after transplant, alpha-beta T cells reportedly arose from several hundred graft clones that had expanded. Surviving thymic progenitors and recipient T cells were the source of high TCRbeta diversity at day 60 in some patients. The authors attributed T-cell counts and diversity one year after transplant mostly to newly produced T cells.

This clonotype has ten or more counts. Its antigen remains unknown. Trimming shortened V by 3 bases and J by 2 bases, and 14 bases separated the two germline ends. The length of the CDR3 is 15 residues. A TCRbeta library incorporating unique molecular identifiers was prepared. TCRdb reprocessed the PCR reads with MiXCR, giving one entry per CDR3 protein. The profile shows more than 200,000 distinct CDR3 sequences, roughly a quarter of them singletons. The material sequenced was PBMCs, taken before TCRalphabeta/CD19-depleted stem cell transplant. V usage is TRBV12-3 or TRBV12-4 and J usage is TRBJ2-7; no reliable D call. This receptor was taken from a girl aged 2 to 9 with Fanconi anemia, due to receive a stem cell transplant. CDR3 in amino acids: CASSFLTPSPYEQYF. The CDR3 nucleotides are TGTGCCAGCAGTTTTCTAACTCCATCCCCCTACGAGCAGTACTTC.